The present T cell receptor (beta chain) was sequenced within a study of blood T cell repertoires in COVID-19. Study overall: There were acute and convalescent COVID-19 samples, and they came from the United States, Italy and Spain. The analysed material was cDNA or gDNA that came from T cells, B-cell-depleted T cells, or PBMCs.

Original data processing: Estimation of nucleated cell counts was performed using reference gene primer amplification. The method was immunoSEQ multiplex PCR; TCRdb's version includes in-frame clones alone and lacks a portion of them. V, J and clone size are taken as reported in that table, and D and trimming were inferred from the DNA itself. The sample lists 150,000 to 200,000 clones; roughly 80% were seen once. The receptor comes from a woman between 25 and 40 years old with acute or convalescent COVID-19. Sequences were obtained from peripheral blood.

The CDR3 loop reads CASSFRTGDEKLFF. CDR3 DNA: TGTGCCAGCAGTTTTAGGACAGGGGATGAAAAACTGTTTTTT. The chain employs TRBV27 and TRBJ1-4; 9 bases are shared with TRBD1. Germline V gene data show CDR1 as MNHEY and CDR2 as SMNVEV (reference sequence). The CDR3 is 14 amino acids. The junction had 2 bases not matched to a gene; V was cut back by 3 bases and J by 6 bases.